These 22 T cell receptor beta chains were all obtained from the same sample, sequenced in a study of early T cells in non-severe SARS-CoV-2 infection. From the 5' RACE reads, TCRdb called clonotypes with MiXCR, one entry per CDR3 protein. The sample contains tens of thousands of distinct CDR3 sequences, 6% to 7.5% of which appear only once. Sequenced: whole blood. These receptors were collected from an adult who was a healthcare worker with PCR-confirmed SARS-CoV-2 infection or an uninfected control (not recorded which).

In this sample, this clonotype turned up many times. V gene TRBV12-3 or TRBV12-4 combines with J gene TRBJ2-1; a weak D match, TRBD2 (6 bases). The CDR3 spans 11 residues. Trimming left V 7 bases short and J 9 bases short, with 10 bases between. CDR3 nucleotide sequence: TGTGCCAGCACCGACGGGGGTGAGCAGTTCTTC. It translates to CASTDGGEQFF.

The table lists this clonotype with a few counts. The rearrangement joins TRBV7-2 to TRBJ1-5; D remains ambiguous. Trimming left V 2 bases short and J 1 base short, with 15 bases between. From germline, CDR1 is SGHTA and CDR2 FQGNSA. This CDR3 contains 17 residues. CDR3 amino acids: CASSLLRATSSNQPQHF. The CDR3, as DNA: TGTGCCAGCAGCTTATTACGAGCGACGTCGAGCAATCAGCCCCAGCATTTT.

This clonotype was seen a handful of times. This chain uses TRBV12-3 or TRBV12-4 with TRBJ2-7; TRBD1 or TRBD2 may be the D gene (6 bases each). V was clipped by 0 bases and J by 5 bases, with 11 bases between them. The CDR3 has 14 residues. The CDR3 sequence: CASSLAGGQDEQYF. CDR3 DNA sequence: TGTGCCAGCAGTTTAGCGGGGGGCCAGGACGAGCAGTACTTC.

This clonotype has a count of ten or more. In DNA form, the CDR3 reads TGTGCCAGCAGCAAAGTGGCGCGGCACCAAGAGACCCAGTACTTC. Translated, it gives CASSKVARHQETQYF. The V gene is TRBV21-1, the J gene TRBJ2-5; the DNA was not used to check the table's D call, TRBD1. TRBV21-1 is an annotated pseudogene. The CDR3 totals 15 residues.

This clonotype has ten or more counts. V and J are TRBV20-1 and TRBJ1-4, with a weak D call TRBD1 (6 bases). The CDR3 is 13 residues long. V gave up 3 bases and J gave up 3 bases, with 8 bases separating them. The germline V gene has CDR1 DFQATT and CDR2 SNEGSKA (reference sequence). CDR3 DNA: TGCAGTGCTAGCGGGGGGCCTAATGAAAAACTGTTTTTT. As protein: CSASGGPNEKLFF.

The V gene is TRBV24-1, the J gene TRBJ2-3, with 8 bases aligning to TRBD1. CDR3 length: 15 residues. The V and J ends lost 4 bases and 1 base, in that order; junction bases with no gene match: 3. Germline CDR1 is KGHDR and CDR2 is SFDVKD. The CDR3 sequence: CATSDPGQGTDTQYF. CDR3 coding DNA: TGTGCCACCAGTGACCCGGGACAGGGCACAGATACGCAGTATTTT.

CDR3: CASSKGHNEQFF. The CDR3 DNA follows: TGTGCCAGCAGCAAGGGCCACAATGAGCAGTTCTTC. The chain links TRBV9 to TRBJ2-1; D unresolved. Germline CDR1 and CDR2: SGDLS and YYNGEE. The CDR3 length is 12 residues. The ends were cut back, 4 bases at V and 5 bases at J, with 7 bases in the middle.

This clonotype was picked up a small number of times. CDR3 sequence: CASSSLQETQYF. CDR3 nucleotides: TGTGCCAGCAGTTCACTCCAAGAGACCCAGTACTTC. The chain has TRBV27 and TRBJ2-5; no firm D call. Trimming left V 4 bases short and J 1 base short, with 4 bases between. CDR1 and CDR2 (germline): MNHEY, SMNVEV (reference sequence). The CDR3 covers 12 residues.

The J gene is TRBJ2-2, the V gene TRBV9; D is unresolved. The CDR3 loop spans 15 amino acids. Per the germline V gene, CDR1 is SGDLS and CDR2 is YYNGEE. V was clipped by 8 bases and J by 1 base, with 15 bases between them. CDR3 sequence reads: CARPLGQMNTGELFF. CDR3 sequence (DNA): TGTGCCAGACCGCTCGGGCAGATGAACACCGGGGAGCTGTTTTTT.

CDR3 in amino acids: CSVEETGAGYEQYF. The CDR3 DNA sequence: TGCAGCGTTGAGGAAACAGGGGCGGGATACGAGCAGTACTTC. The chain employs TRBV29-1 and TRBJ2-7; a weak D match, TRBD1 (7 bases). The V gene lost 3 bases and the J gene lost 4 bases, with 16 bases spanning the gap. The germline CDR1 and CDR2 sequences are SQVTM and ANQGSEA. This CDR3 spans 14 amino acids.

This clonotype was recorded at least ten times. V usage is TRBV2 and J usage is TRBJ2-3, with D perhaps matching TRBD2 (6 bases). The CDR3 spans 14 residues. Trimming stripped 5 bases from V and 1 base from J, with 10 bases between. Germline V gives CDR1 SNHLY, CDR2 FYNNEI. Here the CDR3 reads CASSNGGGTDTQYF. In DNA, the CDR3 is TGTGCCAGCAGTAACGGCGGGGGCACAGATACGCAGTATTTT. The complete variable domain, with remaining parts taken from reference TRBV2 and TRBJ2-3, reads EPEVTQTPSHQVTQMGQEVILRCVPISNHLYFYWYRQILGQKVEFLVSFYNNEISEKSEIFDDQFSVERPDGSNFTLKIRSTKLEDSAMYFCASSNGGGTDTQYFGPGTRLTVL.

This clonotype was detected only a few times. This rearrangement joins TRBV27 to TRBJ2-3, with 9 nucleotides matching TRBD2. The CDR3 loop spans 16 amino acids. CDR1 is MNHEY, CDR2 SMNVEV, per germline (reference sequence). The junction had 7 bases not matched to a gene; V was cut back by 3 bases and J by 3 bases. The CDR3 loop is CASSFQRGVFTDTQYF. CDR3 DNA: TGTGCCAGCAGTTTCCAGCGGGGGGTTTTTACAGATACGCAGTATTTT.

The chain employs TRBV6-2 or TRBV6-3 and TRBJ2-7; D unresolved. This CDR3 is 14 amino acids long. The V gene lost 2 bases and the J gene lost 2 bases, with 10 bases spanning the gap. From germline, CDR1 is MNHEY and CDR2 SVGEGT. CDR3 nucleotide sequence: TGTGCCAGCAGTTACGTGGGCAGTACCTACGAGCAGTACTTC. Amino acids: CASSYVGSTYEQYF.

This clonotype was counted many times. The chain joins TRBV13 to TRBJ1-1; D might be TRBD1 (5 bases). Per the germline V gene, CDR1 is PRHDT and CDR2 is FYEKMQ (reference sequence). The CDR3 consists of 15 residues. The V end lost 0 bases, the J end lost 4 bases, and 12 bases lay between the germline ends. The DNA of the CDR3 is TGTGCCAGCAGCTTAGGGGGGCGCGGGGGCACTGAAGCTTTCTTT. The encoded protein is CASSLGGRGGTEAFF.

V gene TRBV6-2 or TRBV6-3 combines with J gene TRBJ1-6; D perhaps matches TRBD1 (5 bases). V dropped 0 bases and J dropped 7 bases, with 10 bases sitting between them. The CDR3 runs 15 residues. The germline V gene has CDR1 MNHEY and CDR2 SVGEGT. CDR3 residues: CASSYSTGTNSPLHF. The CDR3 nucleotides read TGTGCCAGCAGTTACTCGACTGGGACCAATTCACCCCTCCACTTT.

The sample holds many counts of this clonotype. The rearrangement links TRBV6-5 to TRBJ1-6, with D possibly being TRBD1 (6 bases). The V end lost 8 bases, the J end lost 0 bases, and 8 bases lay between the germline ends. The CDR3 contains 14 residues. Looked up from germline, CDR1 is MNHEY and CDR2 is SVGAGI. In DNA, the CDR3 is TGTGCCAGCGGGGACATCTCCTATAATTCACCCCTCCACTTT. It yields the protein CASGDISYNSPLHF.

This clonotype was counted many times. The DNA of the CDR3 is TGTGCCAGCAGCCAAGATCTTGGGACGGCAGGACGCGAGCAGTACTTC. It yields the protein CASSQDLGTAGREQYF. The chain carries TRBV14 and TRBJ2-7; D could derive from TRBD1 or TRBD2 (5 bases each). This CDR3 has 16 residues. V was trimmed by 0 bases and J by 6 bases, leaving 18 bases between them. Germline CDR1 and CDR2: SGHDN and FVKESK.

This clonotype was found many times. The chain combines TRBV20-1 with TRBJ1-5, with TRBD1 identical over 7 bases. V shed 6 bases, J shed 3 bases, and the junction held 5 bases outside the gene matches. This CDR3 contains 13 residues. The germline gives CDR1 DFQATT, CDR2 SNEGSKA (reference sequence). For the CDR3, the DNA is TGCAGTGCCCAACAGGGGATCAATCAGCCCCAGCATTTT. Protein: CSAQQGINQPQHF.

This clonotype occurred many times. Relative to the germline gene, one junction end is altered; a read error may explain this. The genes are TRBV20-1 and TRBJ2-6, with 12 nucleotides matching TRBD1. This CDR3 contains 17 residues. Germline-derived CDR1 and CDR2 are DFQATT and SNEGSKA (reference sequence). The CDR3 loop is CSASQGTGGAGATVLTF. For the CDR3, the DNA is TGCAGTGCGAGTCAGGGGACAGGGGGCGCTGGGGCCACCGTCCTGACTTTC.

This clonotype was counted many times. J is TRBJ2-5 and V is TRBV7-2; D perhaps matches TRBD2 (6 bases). The germline CDR1 and CDR2 sequences are SGHTA and FQGNSA. The CDR3 extends over 14 amino acids. The V end was cut by 6 bases, the J end by 1 base, with 12 bases between. CDR3 in amino acids: CASSMGLLQETQYF. CDR3 coding DNA: TGTGCCAGCAGTATGGGACTGCTCCAAGAGACCCAGTACTTC.

This clonotype was counted only a few times. J is TRBJ2-3 and V is TRBV7-2; 7 bases match TRBD1. The CDR3 runs 15 residues. J was trimmed by 6 bases and V by 3 bases; bases with no gene match: 9. Germline V gives CDR1 SGHTA, CDR2 FQGNSA. CDR3 DNA: TGTGCCAGCAGCTTCGTGACAGGGAGTTCTGATACGCAGTATTTT. Its protein product is CASSFVTGSSDTQYF. The complete variable domain, with remaining parts taken from reference TRBV7-2 and TRBJ2-3, reads GAGVSQSPSNKVTEKGKDVELRCDPISGHTALYWYRQSLGQGLEFLIYFQGNSAPDKSGLPSDRFSAERTGGSVSTLTIQRTQQEDSAVYLCASSFVTGSSDTQYFGPGTRLTVL.

This clonotype was counted ten times or more. The junction departs from the called germline gene at one end, perhaps through a read error. The gene calls are TRBV29-1 and TRBJ2-4, with 8 bases matching TRBD1. Germline CDR1 and CDR2: SQVTM and ANQGSEA. This CDR3 comprises 10 residues. As DNA, the CDR3 is TGCAGCGTCACGGACAGGGTTTGGCACTTC. Its translation: CSVTDRVWHF.